A selection of T cell receptor beta chains follows, all from one sample in a study of neoadjuvant anti-PD-1 for oral cavity cancer. Profiled with immunoSEQ multiplex PCR; TCRdb holds only in-frame clones, not every one. Seen here are 72,000 or so clones, over 70% observed once, and the top ten hold about 3.4%. Here the sequenced sample was PBMCs, taken before nivolumab (anti-PD-1) treatment. The receptors shown here come from a person aged 40 to 85 with oral cavity squamous cell carcinoma. Both conserved end residues are part of each CDR3. D genes are given only for firm matches. Expanded clones are given a class, and other clones once, few, many or no size at all.

v_call: TRBV7-8
j_call: TRBJ2-7
clone_size: -
d_call: -
cdr3_length: 15
cdr3_aa: CASSLFRRGGDEQYF
cdr3_nt: TGTGCCAGCAGCTTATTTAGACGAGGAGGCGACGAGCAGTACTTC

v_call: TRBV10-1
j_call: TRBJ1-1
clone_size: -
d_call: -
cdr3_length: 12
cdr3_aa: CASSTGGQEAFF
cdr3_nt: TGCGCCAGCTCTACCGGAGGACAGGAAGCTTTCTTT

v_call: TRBV7-8
j_call: TRBJ1-1
clone_size: -
d_call: TRBD1
cdr3_length: 16
cdr3_aa: CASSVDRGRGVTEAFF
cdr3_nt: TGTGCCAGCAGCGTCGACAGGGGGCGCGGGGTCACTGAAGCTTTCTTT

v_call: TRBV5-1
j_call: TRBJ1-2
clone_size: -
d_call: -
cdr3_length: 15
cdr3_aa: CASSGTGSVGYGYTF
cdr3_nt: TGCGCCAGCAGCGGGACGGGTTCCGTTGGCTATGGCTACACCTTC

v_call: TRBV6-4
j_call: TRBJ2-2
clone_size: few
d_call: -
cdr3_length: 14
cdr3_aa: CASSTATNTGELFF
cdr3_nt: TGTGCCAGCAGTACAGCGACGAACACCGGGGAGCTGTTTTTT

v_call: TRBV11-2
j_call: TRBJ2-7
clone_size: -
d_call: -
cdr3_length: 15
cdr3_aa: CASSQTDGWSYEQYF
cdr3_nt: TGTGCCAGCAGCCAGACGGACGGCTGGTCGTACGAGCAGTACTTC

v_call: TRBV9
j_call: TRBJ1-2
clone_size: -
d_call: TRBD1
cdr3_length: 16
cdr3_aa: CASSPRDRDFFYGYTF
cdr3_nt: TGTGCCAGCAGCCCCAGGGACAGGGATTTCTTCTATGGCTACACCTTC

v_call: TRBV5-4
j_call: TRBJ2-6
clone_size: -
d_call: -
cdr3_length: 15
cdr3_aa: CASSLRYSGANVLTF
cdr3_nt: TGTGCCAGCAGCTTGAGGTACTCTGGGGCCAACGTCCTGACTTTC

v_call: TRBV9
j_call: TRBJ2-1
clone_size: -
d_call: TRBD2
cdr3_length: 17
cdr3_aa: CASSVRLAGGQYNEQFF
cdr3_nt: TGTGCCAGCAGCGTACGCCTAGCGGGAGGGCAGTACAATGAGCAGTTCTTC

v_call: TRBV20-1
j_call: TRBJ1-1
clone_size: -
d_call: -
cdr3_length: 11
cdr3_aa: CSARVGVGAFF
cdr3_nt: TGCAGTGCTAGAGTGGGGGTCGGAGCTTTCTTT

v_call: TRBV10-3
j_call: TRBJ1-2
clone_size: few
d_call: -
cdr3_length: 14
cdr3_aa: CAISESGIPHGYTF
cdr3_nt: TGTGCCATCAGCGAAAGCGGAATACCCCATGGCTACACCTTC

v_call: TRBV5-4
j_call: TRBJ2-1
clone_size: -
d_call: -
cdr3_length: 15
cdr3_aa: CASSPERDAYNEQFF
cdr3_nt: TGTGCCAGCAGCCCGGAACGAGACGCCTACAATGAGCAGTTCTTC

v_call: TRBV4-1
j_call: TRBJ2-7
clone_size: -
d_call: -
cdr3_length: 19
cdr3_aa: CASSQDTGSSGGIQYEQYF
cdr3_nt: TGCGCCAGCAGCCAAGATACCGGATCGTCTGGGGGGATTCAGTACGAGCAGTACTTC

v_call: TRBV20-1
j_call: TRBJ2-5
clone_size: -
d_call: -
cdr3_length: 11
cdr3_aa: CSGLPQETQYF
cdr3_nt: TGCAGTGGACTACCCCAAGAGACCCAGTACTTC

v_call: TRBV25-1
j_call: TRBJ1-2
clone_size: -
d_call: -
cdr3_length: 15
cdr3_aa: CASSERRDRPSGYTF
cdr3_nt: TGTGCCAGCAGTGAACGGCGAGACAGGCCCTCTGGCTACACCTTC

v_call: TRBV5-1
j_call: TRBJ1-4
clone_size: -
d_call: -
cdr3_length: 16
cdr3_aa: CASSLGTGRGNEKLFF
cdr3_nt: TGCGCCAGCAGCTTGGGGACGGGACGCGGGAATGAAAAACTGTTTTTT

v_call: TRBV28
j_call: TRBJ2-7
clone_size: -
d_call: -
cdr3_length: 14
cdr3_aa: CASTTQVLGYEQYF
cdr3_nt: TGTGCCAGCACCACACAGGTCCTCGGCTACGAGCAGTACTTC

v_call: TRBV7-3
j_call: TRBJ2-7
clone_size: once
d_call: -
cdr3_length: 13
cdr3_aa: CASSRQSGYEQYF
cdr3_nt: TGTGCCAGCAGCCGTCAGTCCGGCTACGAGCAGTACTTC

v_call: TRBV13
j_call: TRBJ2-7
clone_size: -
d_call: -
cdr3_length: 13
cdr3_aa: CASSLGPSYEQYF
cdr3_nt: TGTGCCAGCAGCTTAGGGCCATCCTACGAGCAGTACTTC

v_call: TRBV19
j_call: TRBJ1-1
clone_size: -
d_call: -
cdr3_length: 13
cdr3_aa: CASSRRVQGEAFF
cdr3_nt: TGTGCCAGTAGTCGAAGGGTTCAGGGTGAAGCTTTCTTT

v_call: TRBV4-2
j_call: TRBJ2-5
clone_size: -
d_call: -
cdr3_length: 13
cdr3_aa: CASSVAGQETQYF
cdr3_nt: TGTGCCAGCAGCGTGGCAGGGCAAGAGACCCAGTACTTC

v_call: TRBV28
j_call: TRBJ1-2
clone_size: once
d_call: -
cdr3_length: 17
cdr3_aa: CASSLRTVFSSRDGYTF
cdr3_nt: TGTGCCAGCAGTTTAAGGACAGTCTTCTCCTCTCGTGATGGCTACACCTTC

v_call: TRBV5-6
j_call: TRBJ1-1
clone_size: -
d_call: -
cdr3_length: 13
cdr3_aa: CASSWQGNTEAFF
cdr3_nt: TGTGCCAGCAGCTGGCAGGGGAACACTGAAGCTTTCTTT

v_call: TRBV29-1
j_call: TRBJ1-3
clone_size: -
d_call: -
cdr3_length: 12
cdr3_aa: CSGTGTGNTIYF
cdr3_nt: TGCAGCGGTACAGGGACTGGAAACACCATATATTTT

v_call: TRBV19
j_call: TRBJ1-5
clone_size: -
d_call: -
cdr3_length: 18
cdr3_aa: CASSIPPARQARNQPQHF
cdr3_nt: TGTGCCAGTAGTATACCCCCCGCCCGACAGGCTCGCAATCAGCCCCAGCATTTT

v_call: TRBV5-4
j_call: TRBJ1-1
clone_size: -
d_call: -
cdr3_length: 16
cdr3_aa: CASSSRRPLKNTEAFF
cdr3_nt: TGTGCCAGCAGCTCCCGTCGGCCGTTAAAGAACACTGAAGCTTTCTTT

v_call: TRBV7-7
j_call: TRBJ2-5
clone_size: -
d_call: TRBD2
cdr3_length: 13
cdr3_aa: CASSLAGRETQYF
cdr3_nt: TGTGCTAGCAGCTTAGCGGGCAGGGAGACCCAGTACTTC

v_call: TRBV19
j_call: TRBJ1-1
clone_size: -
d_call: -
cdr3_length: 18
cdr3_aa: CASSPSGRVVIGYTEAFF
cdr3_nt: TGTGCCAGTAGCCCTTCCGGGAGGGTGGTAATCGGGTACACTGAAGCTTTCTTT

v_call: TRBV9
j_call: TRBJ1-2
clone_size: -
d_call: TRBD1
cdr3_length: 17
cdr3_aa: CASSVGDRGRLGYGYTF
cdr3_nt: TGTGCCAGCAGCGTAGGGGACAGGGGGCGCCTTGGCTATGGCTACACCTTC

v_call: TRBV7-9
j_call: TRBJ2-5
clone_size: -
d_call: TRBD1
cdr3_length: 14
cdr3_aa: CASSTGVREETQYF
cdr3_nt: TGTGCCAGCAGCACAGGGGTCAGAGAAGAGACCCAGTACTTC

v_call: TRBV6-1
j_call: TRBJ1-1
clone_size: -
d_call: -
cdr3_length: 13
cdr3_aa: CATNDGWNTEAFF
cdr3_nt: TGTGCCACCAACGACGGTTGGAACACTGAAGCTTTCTTT

v_call: TRBV7-9
j_call: TRBJ1-2
clone_size: -
d_call: -
cdr3_length: 12
cdr3_aa: CASGGQDYGYTF
cdr3_nt: TGTGCCAGCGGGGGGCAAGACTATGGCTACACCTTC

v_call: TRBV2
j_call: TRBJ1-5
clone_size: -
d_call: -
cdr3_length: 15
cdr3_aa: CASSERGDSNQPQHF
cdr3_nt: TGTGCCAGCAGTGAACGGGGAGATAGCAATCAGCCCCAGCATTTT

v_call: TRBV4-1
j_call: TRBJ1-1
clone_size: -
d_call: TRBD1
cdr3_length: 15
cdr3_aa: CASSQFGQGNTEAFF
cdr3_nt: TGCGCCAGCAGCCAATTCGGACAGGGGAACACTGAAGCTTTCTTT

v_call: TRBV27
j_call: TRBJ1-1
clone_size: -
d_call: -
cdr3_length: 12
cdr3_aa: CASRDTYTEAFF
cdr3_nt: TGTGCCAGCAGAGACACCTACACTGAAGCTTTCTTT

v_call: TRBV2
j_call: TRBJ1-2
clone_size: -
d_call: -
cdr3_length: 13
cdr3_aa: CASSEEGRYGYTF
cdr3_nt: TGTGCCAGCAGTGAAGAGGGGAGGTATGGCTACACCTTC

v_call: TRBV6-1
j_call: TRBJ1-1
clone_size: -
d_call: TRBD1
cdr3_length: 11
cdr3_aa: CASKQGAPVFF
cdr3_nt: TGTGCCAGCAAACAGGGGGCCCCTGTTTTCTTT

v_call: TRBV6-4
j_call: TRBJ2-3
clone_size: -
d_call: -
cdr3_length: 12
cdr3_aa: CASSDSGSTQYF
cdr3_nt: TGTGCCAGCAGTGACTCGGGGAGTACGCAGTATTTT

v_call: TRBV30
j_call: TRBJ2-3
clone_size: -
d_call: TRBD2
cdr3_length: 14
cdr3_aa: CARSASGSGDTQYF
cdr3_nt: TGTGCCAGATCGGCTAGCGGGAGCGGGGATACGCAGTATTTT

v_call: TRBV11-2
j_call: TRBJ2-1
clone_size: -
d_call: -
cdr3_length: 15
cdr3_aa: CASSLDTSSYNEQFF
cdr3_nt: TGTGCCAGCAGCTTGGACACGAGCTCCTACAATGAGCAGTTCTTC

v_call: TRBV10-3
j_call: TRBJ2-7
clone_size: -
d_call: -
cdr3_length: 13
cdr3_aa: CASEEASRQEQYF
cdr3_nt: TGTGCCAGCGAAGAGGCTTCCCGTCAGGAGCAGTACTTC

v_call: TRBV7-8
j_call: TRBJ1-3
clone_size: -
d_call: -
cdr3_length: 17
cdr3_aa: CASSLGGGVLSGNTIYF
cdr3_nt: TGTGCCAGCAGCTTAGGGGGTGGGGTTCTTTCTGGAAACACCATATATTTT

v_call: TRBV10-1
j_call: TRBJ2-1
clone_size: -
d_call: -
cdr3_length: 14
cdr3_aa: CASIYHGPYNEQFF
cdr3_nt: TGCGCCAGCATATACCACGGTCCCTACAATGAGCAGTTCTTC

v_call: TRBV2
j_call: TRBJ2-3
clone_size: -
d_call: TRBD2
cdr3_length: 17
cdr3_aa: CASSVGASGGAADTQYF
cdr3_nt: TGTGCCAGCAGTGTAGGAGCTAGCGGGGGGGCCGCAGATACGCAGTATTTT

v_call: TRBV7-2
j_call: TRBJ1-2
clone_size: -
d_call: TRBD1
cdr3_length: 14
cdr3_aa: CASSVTGGGYGYTF
cdr3_nt: TGTGCCAGCAGCGTCACAGGGGGCGGCTATGGCTACACCTTC

v_call: TRBV30
j_call: TRBJ2-1
clone_size: once
d_call: TRBD2
cdr3_length: 14
cdr3_aa: CAWSGGAGHNEQFF
cdr3_nt: TGTGCCTGGAGCGGGGGGGCGGGGCACAATGAGCAGTTCTTC

v_call: TRBV27
j_call: TRBJ1-5
clone_size: -
d_call: -
cdr3_length: 14
cdr3_aa: CASSRQGRDQPQHF
cdr3_nt: TGTGCCAGCAGTAGGCAGGGTAGGGATCAGCCCCAGCATTTT

v_call: TRBV7-9
j_call: TRBJ1-1
clone_size: -
d_call: -
cdr3_length: 13
cdr3_aa: CASSRTVNTEAFF
cdr3_nt: TGTGCCAGCAGCAGGACAGTGAACACTGAAGCTTTCTTT

v_call: TRBV6-5
j_call: TRBJ2-1
clone_size: -
d_call: -
cdr3_length: 13
cdr3_aa: CASNKPGGNEQFF
cdr3_nt: TGTGCCAGCAATAAGCCGGGCGGGAATGAGCAGTTCTTC

v_call: TRBV7-9
j_call: TRBJ2-7
clone_size: once
d_call: TRBD2
cdr3_length: 15
cdr3_aa: CASSPPGGSAYEQYF
cdr3_nt: TGTGCCAGCAGCCCCCCGGGGGGGAGTGCCTACGAGCAGTACTTC

v_call: TRBV2
j_call: TRBJ1-5
clone_size: few
d_call: -
cdr3_length: 14
cdr3_aa: CASRVGADLRPQHF
cdr3_nt: TGTGCCAGCAGGGTAGGAGCCGATTTAAGGCCCCAGCATTTT

v_call: TRBV4-1
j_call: TRBJ2-1
clone_size: -
d_call: TRBD2
cdr3_length: 17
cdr3_aa: CASSPGLAVSSYNEQFF
cdr3_nt: TGCGCCAGCAGCCCGGGACTAGCGGTGAGCTCCTACAATGAGCAGTTCTTC

v_call: TRBV4-1
j_call: TRBJ2-7
clone_size: -
d_call: -
cdr3_length: 17
cdr3_aa: CASSQGFTLSLSYEQYF
cdr3_nt: TGCGCCAGCAGCCAAGGCTTTACCCTCAGCCTTTCCTACGAGCAGTACTTC

v_call: TRBV30
j_call: TRBJ1-2
clone_size: -
d_call: -
cdr3_length: 11
cdr3_aa: CAWSVNYGYTF
cdr3_nt: TGTGCCTGGAGTGTAAACTATGGCTACACCTTC

v_call: TRBV5-1
j_call: TRBJ2-3
clone_size: -
d_call: TRBD2
cdr3_length: 16
cdr3_aa: CASRLTAGPYTDTQYF
cdr3_nt: TGCGCCAGCAGACTTACAGCGGGACCCTACACAGATACGCAGTATTTT

v_call: TRBV9
j_call: TRBJ2-1
clone_size: -
d_call: TRBD2
cdr3_length: 15
cdr3_aa: CASSVGLAGVSEQFF
cdr3_nt: TGTGCCAGCAGCGTAGGACTAGCGGGAGTCAGTGAGCAGTTCTTC